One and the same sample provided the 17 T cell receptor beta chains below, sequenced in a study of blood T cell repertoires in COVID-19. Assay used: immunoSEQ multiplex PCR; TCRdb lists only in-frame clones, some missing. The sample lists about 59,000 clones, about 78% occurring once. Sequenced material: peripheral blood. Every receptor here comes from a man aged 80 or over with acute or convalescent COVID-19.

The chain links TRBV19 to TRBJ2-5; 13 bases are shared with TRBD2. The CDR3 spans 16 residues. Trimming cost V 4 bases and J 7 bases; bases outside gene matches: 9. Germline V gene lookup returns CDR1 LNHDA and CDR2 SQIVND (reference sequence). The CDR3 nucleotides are TGTGCCAGTAGTAGAGAGACTAGCGGGGGGAGAGGGACCCAGTACTTC. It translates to CASSRETSGGRGTQYF.

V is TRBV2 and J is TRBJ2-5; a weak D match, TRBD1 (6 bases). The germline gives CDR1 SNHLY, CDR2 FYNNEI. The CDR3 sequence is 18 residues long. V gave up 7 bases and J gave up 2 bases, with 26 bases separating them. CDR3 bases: TGTGCCAGCACCTGGGGCCTCACAGGGCGGGCCTCACAAGAGACCCAGTACTTC. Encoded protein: CASTWGLTGRASQETQYF.

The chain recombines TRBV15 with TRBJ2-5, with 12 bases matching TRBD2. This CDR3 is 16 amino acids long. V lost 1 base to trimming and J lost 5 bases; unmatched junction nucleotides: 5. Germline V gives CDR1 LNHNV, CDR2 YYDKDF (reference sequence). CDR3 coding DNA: TGTGCCACCAGCAGAGGACTAGCGGGAGTGAGGGAGACCCAGTACTTC. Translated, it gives CATSRGLAGVRETQYF.

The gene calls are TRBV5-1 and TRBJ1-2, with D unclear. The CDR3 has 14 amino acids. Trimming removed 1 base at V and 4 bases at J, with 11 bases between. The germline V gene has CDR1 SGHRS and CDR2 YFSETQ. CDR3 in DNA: TGCGCCAGCAGCTTGTCGGCAGGTACCTATGGCTACACCTTC. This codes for CASSLSAGTYGYTF.

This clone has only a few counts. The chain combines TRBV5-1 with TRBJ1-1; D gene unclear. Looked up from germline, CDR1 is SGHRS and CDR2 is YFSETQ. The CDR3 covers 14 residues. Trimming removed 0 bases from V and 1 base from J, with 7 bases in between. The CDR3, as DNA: TGCGCCAGCAGCTTGGAGGCAGGGAACACTGAAGCTTTCTTT. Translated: CASSLEAGNTEAFF.

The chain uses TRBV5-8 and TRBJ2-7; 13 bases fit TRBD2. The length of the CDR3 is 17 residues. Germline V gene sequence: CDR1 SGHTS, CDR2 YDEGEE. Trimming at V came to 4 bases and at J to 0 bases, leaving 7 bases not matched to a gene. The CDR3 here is CASSQLTSGRPSYEQYF. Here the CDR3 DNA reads TGTGCCAGCAGCCAACTGACTAGCGGGAGGCCCTCCTACGAGCAGTACTTC.

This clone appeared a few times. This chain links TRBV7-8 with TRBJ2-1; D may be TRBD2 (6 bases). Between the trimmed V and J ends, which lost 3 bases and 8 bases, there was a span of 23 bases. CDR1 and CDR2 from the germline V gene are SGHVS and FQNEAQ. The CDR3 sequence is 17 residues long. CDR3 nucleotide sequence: TGTGCCAGCAGCTTGACCCAGGGACTCTCCTTAGAGGATGAGCAGTTCTTC. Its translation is CASSLTQGLSLEDEQFF.

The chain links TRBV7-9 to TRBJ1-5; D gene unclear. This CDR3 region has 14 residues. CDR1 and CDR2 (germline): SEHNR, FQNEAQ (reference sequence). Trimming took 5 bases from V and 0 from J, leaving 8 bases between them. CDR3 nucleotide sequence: TGTGCCAGCAGCCGGGCGGGTAGCAATCAGCCCCAGCATTTT. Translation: CASSRAGSNQPQHF.

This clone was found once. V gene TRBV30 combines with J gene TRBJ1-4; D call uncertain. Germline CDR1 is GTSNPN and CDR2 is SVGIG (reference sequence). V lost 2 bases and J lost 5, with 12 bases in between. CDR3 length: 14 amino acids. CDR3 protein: CAWSRRSSNEKLFF. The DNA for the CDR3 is TGTGCCTGGAGTCGGCGGAGTTCCAATGAAAAACTGTTTTTT.

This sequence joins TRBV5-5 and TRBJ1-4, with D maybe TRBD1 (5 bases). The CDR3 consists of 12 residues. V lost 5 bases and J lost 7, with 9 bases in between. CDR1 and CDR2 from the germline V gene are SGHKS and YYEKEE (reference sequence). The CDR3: CASRMGGEKLFF. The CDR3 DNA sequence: TGTGCCAGCAGGATGGGGGGTGAAAAACTGTTTTTT.

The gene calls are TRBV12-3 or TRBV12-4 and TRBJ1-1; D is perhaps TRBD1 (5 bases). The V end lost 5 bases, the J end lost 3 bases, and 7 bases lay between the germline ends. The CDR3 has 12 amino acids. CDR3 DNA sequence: TGTGCCAGCAGTCCAGGGTACACTGAAGCTTTCTTT. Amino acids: CASSPGYTEAFF.

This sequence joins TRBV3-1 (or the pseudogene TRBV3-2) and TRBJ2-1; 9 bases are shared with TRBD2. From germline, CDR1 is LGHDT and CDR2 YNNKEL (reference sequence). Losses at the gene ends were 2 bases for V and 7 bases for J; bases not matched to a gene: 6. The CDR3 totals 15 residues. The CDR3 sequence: CASSQWRGGRNEQFF. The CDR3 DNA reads TGTGCCAGCAGCCAATGGCGGGGGGGCCGGAATGAGCAGTTCTTC.

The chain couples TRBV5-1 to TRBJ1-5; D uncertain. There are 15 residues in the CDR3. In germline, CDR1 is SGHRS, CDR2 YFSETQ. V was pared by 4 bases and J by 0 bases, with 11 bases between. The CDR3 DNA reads TGCGCCAGCAGCCCTGATTCAGGTAGCAATCAGCCCCAGCATTTT. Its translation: CASSPDSGSNQPQHF. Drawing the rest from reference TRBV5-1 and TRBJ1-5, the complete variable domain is KAGVTQTPRYLIKTRGQQVTLSCSPISGHRSVSWYQQTPGQGLQFLFEYFSETQRNKGNFPGRFSGRQFSNSRSEMNVSTLELGDSALYLCASSPDSGSNQPQHFGDGTRLSIL.

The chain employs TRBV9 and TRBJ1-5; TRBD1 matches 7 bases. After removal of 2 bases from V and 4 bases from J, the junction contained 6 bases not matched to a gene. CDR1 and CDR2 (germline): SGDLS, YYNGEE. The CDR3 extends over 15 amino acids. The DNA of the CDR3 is TGTGCCAGCAGCGTTTCCGGGACAGTGAATCAGCCCCAGCATTTT. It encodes CASSVSGTVNQPQHF.

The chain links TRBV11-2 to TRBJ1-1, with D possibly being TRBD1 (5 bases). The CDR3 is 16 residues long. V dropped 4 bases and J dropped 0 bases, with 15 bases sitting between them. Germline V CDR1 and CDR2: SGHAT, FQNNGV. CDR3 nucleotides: TGTGCCAGCAGCTCGTTACGACAGACCTTGAACACTGAAGCTTTCTTT. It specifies CASSSLRQTLNTEAFF. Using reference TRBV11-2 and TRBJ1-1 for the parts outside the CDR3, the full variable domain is EAGVAQSPRYKIIEKRQSVAFWCNPISGHATLYWYQQILGQGPKLLIQFQNNGVVDDSQLPKDRFSAERLKGVDSTLKIQPAKLEDSAVYLCASSSLRQTLNTEAFFGQGTRLTVV.

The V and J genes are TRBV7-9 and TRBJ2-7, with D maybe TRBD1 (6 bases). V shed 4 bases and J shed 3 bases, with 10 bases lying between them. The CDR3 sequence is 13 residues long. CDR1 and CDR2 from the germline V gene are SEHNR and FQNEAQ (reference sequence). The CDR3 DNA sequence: TGTGCCAGCAGCTCCACAGGGTTCTACGAGCAGTACTTC. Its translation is CASSSTGFYEQYF.

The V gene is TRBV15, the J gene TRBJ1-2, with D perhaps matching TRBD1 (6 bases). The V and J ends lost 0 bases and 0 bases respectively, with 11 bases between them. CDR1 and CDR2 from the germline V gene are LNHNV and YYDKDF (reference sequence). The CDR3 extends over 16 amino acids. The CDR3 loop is CATSREQGSPNYGYTF. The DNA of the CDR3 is TGTGCCACCAGCAGAGAACAGGGATCACCTAACTATGGCTACACCTTC.